This T cell receptor (beta chain) was captured by sequencing in a study of cytomegalovirus exposure and HLA in healthy donors. In regard to this clone: Its antigen is currently unknown.

The PCR ran on 60 Vbeta and 13 Jbeta primers. TCRdb keeps only in-frame clones here, not all; method: immunoSEQ multiplex PCR. The table lists 170,000 or so clones, roughly 73% of them singletons. Study results and limitations: Some V segments, including TRBV6-2 and TRBV6-3, were excluded as indistinguishable. Most TCRs appeared rarely, but some public TCRs recurred in many donors. In a later analysis, V- and J-gene trimming of beta chains associated with a DCLRE1C missense variant, replicated independently. Later, an analysis found that common viral pathogens appeared to be linked with several of the most significant clusters.

Germline V lookup: CDR1 SNHLY, CDR2 FYNNEI. The CDR3 spans 15 residues. V lost 7 bases, J lost 0 bases, and 15 bases lay in between. The sample consisted of PBMCs. The chain couples TRBV2 to TRBJ1-1, with D maybe TRBD1 (5 bases). The sequence derives from a woman in her 30s in good health and CMV-seronegative. The CDR3 reads CASTQRGGVNTEAFF. The CDR3 DNA follows: TGTGCCAGCACCCAACGCGGAGGGGTGAACACTGAAGCTTTCTTT. The full variable domain, in which reference TRBV2 and TRBJ1-1 provide the parts outside the CDR3, is EPEVTQTPSHQVTQMGQEVILRCVPISNHLYFYWYRQILGQKVEFLVSFYNNEISEKSEIFDDQFSVERPDGSNFTLKIRSTKLEDSAMYFCASTQRGGVNTEAFFGQGTRLTVV.